Shown below are 4 T cell receptor beta chains from a single sample sequenced in a study of blood T cell repertoires in COVID-19. Data came from immunoSEQ multiplex PCR; TCRdb stores just in-frame clones and leaves some out. The table includes 200,000 to 250,000 clones, over 75% detected once. The sample comprised peripheral blood. The receptors shown here come from a woman in her 70s with COVID-19, enrolled during active disease.

This rearrangement joins TRBV3-1 (or the pseudogene TRBV3-2) to TRBJ1-2; D is possibly TRBD1 (5 bases). Germline CDR1 reads LGHDT; CDR2 reads YNNKEL (reference sequence). The CDR3 extends over 13 amino acids. V was shortened by 2 bases and J by 2 bases, with 6 bases between the two germline ends. The CDR3 bases are TGTGCCAGCAGCCAATCAGGGAACTATGGCTACACCTTC. Its translation is CASSQSGNYGYTF.

CDR3 nucleotide sequence: TGTGCCAGTAGTATCCAGGGGGTAATGAACACTGAAGCTTTCTTT. This codes for CASSIQGVMNTEAFF. The V and J genes are TRBV19 and TRBJ1-1; 7 bases map to TRBD1. J was trimmed by 0 bases and V by 3 bases; bases with no gene match: 4. The CDR3 runs 15 residues. Germline CDR1 is LNHDA and CDR2 is SQIVND (reference sequence).

This clone appeared once. This rearrangement joins TRBV4-2 to TRBJ1-2, with a possible D match to TRBD1 (5 bases). The germline CDR1 and CDR2 sequences are LGHNA and YNFKEQ. This CDR3 has 16 residues. Trimming took 0 bases from V and 7 from J, leaving 18 bases between them. CDR3 bases: TGTGCCAGCAGCCAAGATTCGGCGCGCAGGGAAGGTGGCTACACCTTC. Its translation is CASSQDSARREGGYTF.

This clone was found once. V usage is TRBV21-1 and J usage is TRBJ2-3; the table names TRBD2, a call not compared with the DNA. TRBV21-1 corresponds to a pseudogene. The CDR3 length is 12 residues. This CDR3 reads CASRRVGDTQYF. DNA of the CDR3: TGTGCCAGCAGGAGGGTGGGCGATACGCAGTATTTT.